Detailed here is one T cell receptor (beta chain). Its antigen remains unknown. As the CDR3 is not closed by the conserved phenylalanine or tryptophan, this likely results from a read error. No DNA is shown, since the ends of the CDR3 on it are uncertain; the CDR3 is the one TCRdb lists. RNA and DNA were co-extracted from roughly 20-30 mg of unsorted bulk tissue. The CDR3 is made up of 17 amino acids, end residues included. CDR1 and CDR2 from the germline V gene are SGHAT and FQNNGV. This sample was taken from a study of tumor-infiltrating lymphocytes in primary liver carcinoma. Whole-study findings and limits: Tumor tissue displayed a significantly greater top-250-clone fraction than blood (p = 0.039).

A primer matching the constant region was used to make TCR beta cDNA from approximately 0.45 ug of total RNA. Three-round nested multiplex PCR performed with slightly modified ARM-PCR produced the TCR beta libraries. The two initial PCR rounds, about 9 cycles each, used TRBV1-TRBV30 forward and C-beta reverse primers. TCRdb re-analysed the multiplex PCR reads in MiXCR, keeping a single row per CDR3 protein. Of tens of thousands of distinct CDR3 sequences listed, over 60% are singletons. The receptor comes from a man aged 35-49 years with primary liver carcinoma and hepatitis B virus infection. The rearrangement uses TRBV11-2 and TRBJ2-2; the D call in the table, TRBD1, was not verified against the DNA. The specimen sequenced was liver tumor tissue from sampling region 4. The subset: tumor region T4, right-lateral pole. The CDR3 protein is CASSLALGGVNTGELLL.